This TCR beta chain was captured in a study of blood T cell repertoires in COVID-19. Trimming cost V 5 bases and J 0 bases, with 13 bases left between them. Per the germline V gene, CDR1 is SEHNR and CDR2 is FQNEAQ (reference sequence). The length of the CDR3 is 15 residues. Generated by immunoSEQ multiplex PCR, the TCRdb table keeps only in-frame clones and is missing some. The sample yields 350,000 to 400,000 clones, 80% to 90% seen once. Assignments of participants to cohorts depended upon their own reported clinical history. This sequence was found in a man aged 18 to 35 who had recovered from COVID-19. The chain employs TRBV7-9 and TRBJ1-1; D might be TRBD1 (5 bases). Sequenced: PBMCs or T cells enriched from blood (not recorded which). CDR3 DNA sequence: TGTGCCAGCAGCCCGTCGACAGCGATGAACACTGAAGCTTTCTTT. Protein: CASSPSTAMNTEAFF.